Listed below are T cell receptor beta chains from one sample, sequenced in a study of blood T cell repertoires in COVID-19. The repertoire was sequenced with immunoSEQ multiplex PCR; TCRdb's copy has only in-frame clones and lacks some. The data contain some 190,000 clones, 75% to 85% of them seen just once; the ten biggest clones take up about 6.9%. Sequencing was carried out using peripheral blood. These receptors all stem from a man aged 60-69 years with acute or convalescent COVID-19. Each CDR3 is given with its conserved first and last residue. D genes are given only for firm matches. Rows give clone size only sometimes, using once, few, many, or a class for an expanded clone.

DNA: TGTGCCAGCAGCCAACGGACTTTCTACGAGCAGTACTTC
CDR3: CASSQRTFYEQYF
J: TRBJ2-7
size: few
V: TRBV14
D: NA

DNA: TGTGCCAGCAGCTCCCATAGCAATCAGCCCCAGCATTTT
CDR3: CASSSHSNQPQHF
J: TRBJ1-5
size: NA
V: TRBV5-6
D: NA

DNA: TGCAGCGTTTCAGGGGACAACGAGCAGTACTTC
CDR3: CSVSGDNEQYF
J: TRBJ2-7
size: NA
V: TRBV29-1
D: NA

DNA: TGTGCCAGCAGTTTGTCCGTATACGAGCAGTACTTC
CDR3: CASSLSVYEQYF
J: TRBJ2-7
size: few
V: TRBV12-3/TRBV12-4
D: NA

DNA: TGTGCCAGCAGCTTAGCCACTCCTGGGCGGGGACAAGAGACCCAGTACTTC
CDR3: CASSLATPGRGQETQYF
J: TRBJ2-5
size: NA
V: TRBV11-3
D: NA

DNA: TGTGCCTGGAGCCGAGAATTGAATGAGCAGTTCTTC
CDR3: CAWSRELNEQFF
J: TRBJ2-1
size: NA
V: TRBV30
D: NA

DNA: TGTGCCAGCAGCTTACTGGGACAGGGGATCTATGGCTACACCTTC
CDR3: CASSLLGQGIYGYTF
J: TRBJ1-2
size: NA
V: TRBV7-8
D: TRBD1

DNA: TGTGCCAGCAGCCCCCGTGGGGACAGGGGCCGCTATGGCTACACCTTC
CDR3: CASSPRGDRGRYGYTF
J: TRBJ1-2
size: NA
V: TRBV11-2
D: TRBD1

DNA: TGTGCCAGCAGATACAGCGCGGGGGGGGTGGCAGATACGCAGTATTTT
CDR3: CASRYSAGGVADTQYF
J: TRBJ2-3
size: once
V: TRBV7-6
D: TRBD2

DNA: TGTGCCAGCAGCGCCCCATGGACAGGGCGGACATGGGAGCAGTACTTC
CDR3: CASSAPWTGRTWEQYF
J: TRBJ2-7
size: NA
V: TRBV5-5
D: TRBD1

DNA: TGTGCCAGCGAGGGGGTAGGGGGCGCGGAGGCGGGAAACACCATATATTTT
CDR3: CASEGVGGAEAGNTIYF
J: TRBJ1-3
size: NA
V: TRBV21-1
D: NA

DNA: TGTGCCAGCAGCTTGGAGGCGGACCCTAGCACAGATACGCAGTATTTT
CDR3: CASSLEADPSTDTQYF
J: TRBJ2-3
size: few
V: TRBV11-3
D: NA

DNA: TGTGCCAGCAGCCCCGGGACAGGGGACACTGAAGCTTTCTTT
CDR3: CASSPGTGDTEAFF
J: TRBJ1-1
size: NA
V: TRBV7-2
D: TRBD1

DNA: TGTGCCAGCACCGGGGGCAATCAGCCCCAGCATTTT
CDR3: CASTGGNQPQHF
J: TRBJ1-5
size: once
V: TRBV6-6
D: NA

DNA: TGTGCCAGCAGCTTAACAGGGGGCGCCATCCATGGCTACACCTTC
CDR3: CASSLTGGAIHGYTF
J: TRBJ1-2
size: NA
V: TRBV7-3
D: TRBD1

DNA: TGCGCCAGCAGCTTGGATCCGAATTCACCCCTCCACTTT
CDR3: CASSLDPNSPLHF
J: TRBJ1-6
size: NA
V: TRBV5-1
D: NA

DNA: TGTGCCAGCAGCTTAGACTCTCCCTTTTCACCCCTCCACTTT
CDR3: CASSLDSPFSPLHF
J: TRBJ1-6
size: few
V: TRBV7-2
D: NA

DNA: TGTGCCAGCAGCGTAGGGGGACAGGGGTTCTACGAGCAGTACTTC
CDR3: CASSVGGQGFYEQYF
J: TRBJ2-7
size: NA
V: TRBV9
D: TRBD1

DNA: TGTGCCAGTACCCCGACTAGCGGAACCTACAATGAGCAGTTCTTC
CDR3: CASTPTSGTYNEQFF
J: TRBJ2-1
size: NA
V: TRBV19
D: TRBD2

DNA: TGTGCCTGGAGTTCGGGACAGGGGTTTTATGGCTACACCTTC
CDR3: CAWSSGQGFYGYTF
J: TRBJ1-2
size: NA
V: TRBV30
D: TRBD1

DNA: TGCAGCGTTTTGACTAGCGGGACCTACGAGCAGTACTTC
CDR3: CSVLTSGTYEQYF
J: TRBJ2-7
size: NA
V: TRBV29-1
D: TRBD2

DNA: TGTGCCAGCAGTGTATCAGGGATTGGAAGTTCACCCCTCCACTTT
CDR3: CASSVSGIGSSPLHF
J: TRBJ1-6
size: NA
V: TRBV2
D: NA

DNA: TGCGCCAGCAGCCAAGATGGGAGGGGTAATGAAAAACTGTTTTTT
CDR3: CASSQDGRGNEKLFF
J: TRBJ1-4
size: NA
V: TRBV4-3
D: NA

DNA: TGTGCCAGCAGCCAGGACAGGGCCCCCGATACGCAGTATTTT
CDR3: CASSQDRAPDTQYF
J: TRBJ2-3
size: NA
V: TRBV7-2
D: TRBD1

DNA: TGTGCCACCTATAGCCAGTCCTACGAGCAGTACTTC
CDR3: CATYSQSYEQYF
J: TRBJ2-7
size: NA
V: TRBV24-1
D: NA

DNA: TGTGCCACCAGTGATACCCAGGAAGCCCTAGCCAAAAACATTCAGTACTTC
CDR3: CATSDTQEALAKNIQYF
J: TRBJ2-4
size: NA
V: TRBV24-1
D: NA